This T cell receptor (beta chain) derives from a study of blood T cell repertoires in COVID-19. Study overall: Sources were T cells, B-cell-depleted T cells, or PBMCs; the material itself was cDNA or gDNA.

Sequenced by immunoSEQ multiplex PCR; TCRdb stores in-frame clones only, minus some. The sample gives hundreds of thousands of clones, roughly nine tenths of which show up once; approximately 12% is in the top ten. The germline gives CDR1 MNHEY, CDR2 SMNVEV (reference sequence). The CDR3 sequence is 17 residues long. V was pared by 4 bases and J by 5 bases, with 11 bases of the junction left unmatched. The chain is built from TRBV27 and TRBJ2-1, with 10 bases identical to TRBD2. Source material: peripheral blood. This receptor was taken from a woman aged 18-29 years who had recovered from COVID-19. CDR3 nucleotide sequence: TGTGCCAGCAGTTCACTAGCGGGAAAGGTGGGGCACAATGAGCAGTTCTTC. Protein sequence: CASSSLAGKVGHNEQFF.